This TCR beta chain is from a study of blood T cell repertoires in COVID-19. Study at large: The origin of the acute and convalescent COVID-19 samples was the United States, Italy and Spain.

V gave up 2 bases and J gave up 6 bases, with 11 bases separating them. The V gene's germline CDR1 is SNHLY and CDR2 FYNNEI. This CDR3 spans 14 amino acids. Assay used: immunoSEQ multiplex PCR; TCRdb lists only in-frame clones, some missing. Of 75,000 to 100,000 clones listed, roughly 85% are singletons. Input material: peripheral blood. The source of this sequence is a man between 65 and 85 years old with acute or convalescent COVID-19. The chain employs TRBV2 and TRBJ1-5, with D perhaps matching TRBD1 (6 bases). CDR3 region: CASSERTERQPQHF. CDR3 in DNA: TGTGCCAGCAGTGAACGGACAGAGCGTCAGCCCCAGCATTTT.